These 20 T cell receptor beta chains were all obtained from the same sample, sequenced in a study of OX40 agonist ivuxolimab in advanced cancers. The assay was immunoSEQ multiplex PCR, and TCRdb's table has in-frame clones only and misses some. In the table there are some 50,000 clones, under 90% of which are singletons. Material: CD4+ or CD8+ T cells sorted from blood, obtained in a trial of the OX40 agonist ivuxolimab. The origin of the receptors is an adult with an advanced solid tumor such as melanoma, head and neck, liver or kidney cancer.

This chain uses TRBV5-1 with TRBJ1-6; perhaps TRBD1 as D (6 bases). The CDR3 runs to 16 residues. Germline-derived CDR1 and CDR2 are SGHRS and YFSETQ. Trimming shortened V by 0 bases and J by 9 bases, and 16 bases separated the two germline ends. CDR3 in DNA: TGCGCCAGCAGCTTGGAAGGGTCAGGGGAAGGTTCACCCCTCCACTTT. This translates into CASSLEGSGEGSPLHF.

This chain connects TRBV7-9 to TRBJ2-5, with D tentatively TRBD1 (6 bases). The J call may be faulty, since TRBJ2-7 better matches the DNA end. Germline V gives CDR1 SEHNR, CDR2 FQNEAQ (reference sequence). The CDR3 is made up of 15 amino acids. CDR3 loop: CASSLGGTQTYEQYF. The CDR3 DNA is TGTGCCAGCAGCTTAGGAGGGACACAGACCTACGAGCAGTACTTC.

The chain recombines TRBV9 with TRBJ2-5; 9 bases are a match to TRBD1. Germline V lookup: CDR1 SGDLS, CDR2 YYNGEE. The CDR3 has 15 amino acids. J was trimmed by 5 bases and V by 0 bases; bases with no gene match: 5. The CDR3 sequence: CASSVGTGDVETQYF. The DNA of the CDR3 is TGTGCCAGCAGCGTAGGGACAGGGGATGTGGAGACCCAGTACTTC.

The genes are TRBV4-1 and TRBJ2-5; a weak D match, TRBD1 (5 bases). This CDR3 region has 16 residues. With 4 bases removed from V and 1 base from J, the gap between germline ends came to 16 bases. Germline loops: CDR1 MGHRA, CDR2 YSYEKL. CDR3 bases: TGCGCCAGCAGCCGAAATCCCCGACAGAGCCAAGAGACCCAGTACTTC. Amino acid sequence: CASSRNPRQSQETQYF.

V and J are TRBV4-1 and TRBJ1-2; D ambiguous. Trimming pared 0 bases from V and 0 bases from J, leaving 11 bases between. The germline CDR1 and CDR2 sequences are MGHRA and YSYEKL. The CDR3 loop spans 16 amino acids. CDR3 in amino acids: CASSQEVTASNYGYTF. For the CDR3, the DNA is TGCGCCAGCAGCCAAGAAGTAACAGCTTCTAACTATGGCTACACCTTC.

The J gene is TRBJ2-5, the V gene TRBV5-1; 14 bases line up with TRBD2. The ends lost 4 bases at V and 5 bases at J; junction bases unmatched: 10. This CDR3 contains 17 residues. CDR1 and CDR2 (germline): SGHRS, YFSETQ. The CDR3 reads CASSISGTSGGRETQYF. The CDR3 nucleotides are TGCGCCAGCAGCATTTCTGGGACTAGCGGGGGTCGGGAGACCCAGTACTTC. Full variable domain (outside the CDR3, taken from reference TRBV5-1 and TRBJ2-5): KAGVTQTPRYLIKTRGQQVTLSCSPISGHRSVSWYQQTPGQGLQFLFEYFSETQRNKGNFPGRFSGRQFSNSRSEMNVSTLELGDSALYLCASSISGTSGGRETQYFGPGTRLLVL.

The genes are TRBV5-1 and TRBJ1-1; 8 nucleotides align to TRBD1. There are 17 residues in the CDR3. The germline CDR1 and CDR2 sequences are SGHRS and YFSETQ. The V segment lost 0 bases and the J segment 5 bases; nucleotides outside the gene matches: 12. CDR3 nucleotide sequence: TGCGCCAGCAGCTTGGAAGGAGACAGGGGTGGAGGAACTGAAGCTTTCTTT. Protein product: CASSLEGDRGGGTEAFF.

The gene calls are TRBV27 and TRBJ1-2; 9 bases are shared with TRBD1. The ends lost 4 bases at V and 6 bases at J; junction bases unmatched: 9. Germline CDR1 and CDR2: MNHEY and SMNVEV (reference sequence). The CDR3 is 15 amino acids. The CDR3 bases are TGTGCCAGCAGTTCGACCCCGGGGACAGGGCATGGCTACACCTTC. Translation gives CASSSTPGTGHGYTF.

The chain couples TRBV7-2 to TRBJ1-2; 8 bases align to TRBD1. This CDR3 has 16 amino acids. CDR1 and CDR2 from the germline V gene are SGHTA and FQGNSA. V lost 2 bases, J lost 4 bases, and 9 bases stayed unmatched. The CDR3 coding sequence is TGTGCCAGCAGCTTACGGGGAAGTGACAGGGGCTATGGCTACACCTTC. Encoded protein: CASSLRGSDRGYGYTF. Using reference TRBV7-2 and TRBJ1-2 for the parts outside the CDR3, the full variable domain is GAGVSQSPSNKVTEKGKDVELRCDPISGHTALYWYRQSLGQGLEFLIYFQGNSAPDKSGLPSDRFSAERTGGSVSTLTIQRTQQEDSAVYLCASSLRGSDRGYGYTFGSGTRLTVV.

The chain joins TRBV11-3 to TRBJ1-1; D is ambiguous. The CDR3 contains 13 residues. Germline CDR1 reads SGHNT; CDR2 reads YENEEA. V was clipped by 5 bases and J by 3 bases, with 10 bases between them. CDR3 protein: CASSVTAYTEAFF. For the CDR3, the DNA is TGTGCCAGCAGCGTGACTGCTTACACTGAAGCTTTCTTT.

The V call is TRBV5-6, the J call TRBJ2-3; D ambiguous. This CDR3 has 15 amino acids. V lost 5 bases, J lost 0 bases, and 13 bases lay in between. Germline V lookup: CDR1 SGHDT, CDR2 YYEEEE. The CDR3, as DNA: TGTGCCAGCAGTCTCGACTCCAGTAGCACAGATACGCAGTATTTT. The encoded protein is CASSLDSSSTDTQYF.

The chain has TRBV7-9 and TRBJ2-1, with 10 bases that match TRBD2. CDR3 length: 15 residues. CDR1 SEHNR and CDR2 FQNEAQ come from the germline V gene (reference sequence). V trimming: 5 bases; J trimming: 2 bases; junction bases outside the gene matches: 3. In DNA, the CDR3 is TGTGCCAGCAGCCTTAGCGGGGGGACCTACAATGAGCAGTTCTTC. Residues: CASSLSGGTYNEQFF.

The genes are TRBV5-6 and TRBJ2-1; TRBD2 might be the D (7 bases). V was cut by 5 bases and J by 5 bases, with 17 bases left in between. Germline values: CDR1 SGHDT, CDR2 YYEEEE. This CDR3 comprises 15 residues. CDR3 residues: CASSEVGGADNEQFF. The CDR3 DNA sequence: TGTGCCAGCAGTGAAGTTGGGGGGGCTGACAATGAGCAGTTCTTC.

V gene TRBV27 combines with J gene TRBJ2-3, with a possible D match to TRBD2 (7 bases). The CDR3 is 13 amino acids. Trimming pared 9 bases from V and 1 base from J, leaving 11 bases between. Germline assignment: CDR1 MNHEY and CDR2 SMNVEV (reference sequence). The DNA for the CDR3 is TGTGCCAGGCAGGGGAGGGGCACAGATACGCAGTATTTT. Residues: CARQGRGTDTQYF.

V usage is TRBV6-1 and J usage is TRBJ1-1; D may be TRBD1 (5 bases). Germline lookup yields CDR1 MNHNS and CDR2 SASEGT. The ends were cut back, 4 bases at V and 8 bases at J, with 14 bases in the middle. CDR3 length equals 13 residues. CDR3 residues: CASSVTGREEAFF. The DNA for the CDR3 is TGTGCCAGCAGTGTAACGGGCAGGGAAGAAGCTTTCTTT.

The chain is built from TRBV2 and TRBJ1-5; D gene ambiguous. This CDR3 is 15 amino acids long. V was trimmed by 8 bases and J by 2 bases, leaving 16 bases between them. CDR1 is SNHLY, CDR2 FYNNEI, per germline. CDR3 loop: CASGPQGNGNQPQHF. CDR3 coding DNA: TGTGCCAGCGGGCCCCAAGGGAATGGCAATCAGCCCCAGCATTTT.

This chain joins TRBV12-5 and TRBJ1-1; 7 bases agree with TRBD1. The CDR3 has 16 amino acids. Unmatched junction bases numbered 10, after V lost 4 bases and J lost 2 bases. Germline V gene data show CDR1 as LGHNT and CDR2 as FRNRAP. CDR3 amino acids: CASGSFYGTDNTEAFF. The CDR3 DNA sequence: TGTGCTAGTGGTTCATTCTACGGGACAGACAACACTGAAGCTTTCTTT.

The chain links TRBV7-2 to TRBJ1-2, with unresolved D. Between the trimmed V and J ends, which lost 1 base and 2 bases, there was a span of 8 bases. The CDR3 has 14 amino acids. From germline, CDR1 is SGHTA and CDR2 FQGNSA. In nucleotides, the CDR3 is TGTGCCAGCAGCTTAGTCGGGCCAAACTATGGCTACACCTTC. This encodes CASSLVGPNYGYTF.

The chain recombines TRBV29-1 with TRBJ2-2; TRBD1 is a possible D gene (7 bases). V was pared by 6 bases and J by 15 bases, with 17 bases between. Per the germline V gene, CDR1 is SQVTM and CDR2 is ANQGSEA. The CDR3 contains 11 residues. The CDR3 loop is CSVGGGRGVFF. CDR3 in DNA: TGCAGCGTCGGAGGGGGCCGGGGAGTGTTTTTT.

This clone was seen more than once but under ten times. The chain combines TRBV9 with TRBJ2-5; D may be TRBD1 or TRBD2 (5 bases each). The CDR3 runs to 14 residues. CDR1 is SGDLS, CDR2 YYNGEE, per germline. V gave up 4 bases and J gave up 2 bases, with 12 bases separating them. The CDR3 bases are TGTGCCAGCAGCTATGACTGGGGGCAAGAGACCCAGTACTTC. Protein product: CASSYDWGQETQYF.